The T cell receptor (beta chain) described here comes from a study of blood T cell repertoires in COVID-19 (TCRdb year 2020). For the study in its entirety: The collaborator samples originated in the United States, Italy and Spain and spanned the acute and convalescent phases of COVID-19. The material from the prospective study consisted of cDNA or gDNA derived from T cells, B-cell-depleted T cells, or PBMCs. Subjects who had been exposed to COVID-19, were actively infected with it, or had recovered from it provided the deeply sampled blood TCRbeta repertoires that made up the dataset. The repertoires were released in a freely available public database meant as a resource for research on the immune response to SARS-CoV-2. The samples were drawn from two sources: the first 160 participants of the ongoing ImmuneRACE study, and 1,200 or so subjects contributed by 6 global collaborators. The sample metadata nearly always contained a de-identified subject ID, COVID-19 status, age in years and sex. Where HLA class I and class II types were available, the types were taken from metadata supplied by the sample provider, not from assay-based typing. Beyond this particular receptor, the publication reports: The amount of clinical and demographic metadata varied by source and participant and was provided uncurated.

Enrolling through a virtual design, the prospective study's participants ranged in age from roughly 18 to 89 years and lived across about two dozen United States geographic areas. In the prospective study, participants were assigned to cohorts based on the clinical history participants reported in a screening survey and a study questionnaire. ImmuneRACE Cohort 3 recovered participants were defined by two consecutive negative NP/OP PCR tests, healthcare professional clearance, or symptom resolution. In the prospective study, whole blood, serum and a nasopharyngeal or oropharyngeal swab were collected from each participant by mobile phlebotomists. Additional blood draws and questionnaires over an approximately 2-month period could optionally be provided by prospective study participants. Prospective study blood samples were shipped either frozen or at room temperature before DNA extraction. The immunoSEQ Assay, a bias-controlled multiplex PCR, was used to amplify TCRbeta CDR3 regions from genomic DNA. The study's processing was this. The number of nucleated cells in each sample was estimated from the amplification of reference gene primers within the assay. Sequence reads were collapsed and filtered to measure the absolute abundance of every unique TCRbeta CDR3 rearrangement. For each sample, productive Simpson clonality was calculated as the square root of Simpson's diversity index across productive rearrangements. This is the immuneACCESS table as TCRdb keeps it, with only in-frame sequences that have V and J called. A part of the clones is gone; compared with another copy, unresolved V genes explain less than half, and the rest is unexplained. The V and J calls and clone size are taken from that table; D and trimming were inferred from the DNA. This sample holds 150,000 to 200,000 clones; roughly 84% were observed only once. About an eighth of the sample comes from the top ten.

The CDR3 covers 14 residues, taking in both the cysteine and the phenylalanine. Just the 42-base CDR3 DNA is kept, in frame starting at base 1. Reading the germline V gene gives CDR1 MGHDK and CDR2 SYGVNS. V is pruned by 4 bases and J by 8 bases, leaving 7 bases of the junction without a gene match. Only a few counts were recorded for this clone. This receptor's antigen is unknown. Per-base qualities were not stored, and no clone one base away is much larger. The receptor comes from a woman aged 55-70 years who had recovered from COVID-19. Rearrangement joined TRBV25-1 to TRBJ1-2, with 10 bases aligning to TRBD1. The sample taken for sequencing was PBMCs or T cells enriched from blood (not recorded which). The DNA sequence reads TGTGCCAGCAGTGGAGGGACAGGGGAAAGAGGCTACACCTTC. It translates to CASSGGTGERGYTF.